This T cell receptor beta chain was captured by sequencing in a study of T cells in Graves' hyperthyroidism and ophthalmopathy. What was amplified from RNA transcripts were TCR beta CDR3 regions. Primed by the HTBI set, a first-round RT-PCR was run on the TCR CDR3. TCRdb reprocessed the multiplex PCR reads via MiXCR and lists one record per CDR3 protein. The sample shows about 540,000 distinct CDR3 sequences, around 42% of them seen only once. CDR3 length: 14 amino acids. Trimming shortened V by 8 bases and J by 3 bases, and 17 bases separated the two germline ends. Germline CDR1 reads SNHLY; CDR2 reads FYNNEI. Uncontrolled infection, other autoimmune disease, pregnancy or lactation led to exclusion.

Sequencing was performed on peripheral blood or thyroid tissue (not recorded which). V gene TRBV2 combines with J gene TRBJ2-7; either TRBD1 or TRBD2 may fit D (6 bases each). The sequence came from a woman aged 18-29 years with Graves' hyperthyroidism. In DNA, the CDR3 is TGTGCCAGCCGAGGGGGGATGGAAAACTACGAGCAGTACTTC. Protein: CASRGGMENYEQYF.